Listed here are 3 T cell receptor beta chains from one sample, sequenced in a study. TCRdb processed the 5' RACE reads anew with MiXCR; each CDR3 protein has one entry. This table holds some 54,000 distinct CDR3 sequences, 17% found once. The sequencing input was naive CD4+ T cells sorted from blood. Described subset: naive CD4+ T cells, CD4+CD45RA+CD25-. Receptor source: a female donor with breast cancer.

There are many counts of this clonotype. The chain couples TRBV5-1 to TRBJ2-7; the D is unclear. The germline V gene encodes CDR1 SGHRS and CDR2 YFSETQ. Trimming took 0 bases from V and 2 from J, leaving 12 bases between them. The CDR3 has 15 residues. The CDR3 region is CASSLAAGVTYEQYF. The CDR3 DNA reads TGCGCCAGCAGCTTGGCCGCTGGGGTAACCTACGAGCAGTACTTC.

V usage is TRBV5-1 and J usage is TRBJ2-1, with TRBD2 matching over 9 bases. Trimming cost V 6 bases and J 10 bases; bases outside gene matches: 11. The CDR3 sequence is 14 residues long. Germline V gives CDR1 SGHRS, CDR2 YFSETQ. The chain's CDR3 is CASTWGSGSPEQFF. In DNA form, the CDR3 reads TGCGCCAGCACCTGGGGTAGCGGGAGCCCCGAGCAGTTCTTC.

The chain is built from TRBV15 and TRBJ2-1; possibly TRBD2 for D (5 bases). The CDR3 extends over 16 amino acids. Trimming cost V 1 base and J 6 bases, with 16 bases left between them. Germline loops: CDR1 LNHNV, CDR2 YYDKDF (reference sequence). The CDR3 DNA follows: TGTGCCACCAGCAGAGTTACTGGGAGAAACTTCAATGAGCAGTTCTTC. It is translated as CATSRVTGRNFNEQFF.